This T cell receptor beta chain comes out of a study of molecular identifiers for immune sequencing clone quantification. TCRdb processed the PCR reads anew with MiXCR; each CDR3 protein has one entry. This sample has around 470,000 distinct CDR3 sequences, with approximately 25% found just once. Germline CDR1 DFQATT, CDR2 SNEGSKA (reference sequence). This CDR3 has 13 residues. The V segment lost 4 bases and the J segment 8 bases; nucleotides outside the gene matches: 7. The chain couples TRBV20-1 to TRBJ2-1; 8 bases line up with TRBD1. The material sequenced was naive CD8+ T cells from blood, with Jurkat cell RNA spiked in. The subset: FACS-sorted CD8+CD4-CCR7+CD45RA+ naive T cells. The sequence was obtained from a human donor in good health. Some libraries in this study had Jurkat cell RNA spiked in. Written as DNA, the CDR3 is TGCAGTGCTACCGACAGGGGATTTTATGAGCAGTTCTTC. Residues: CSATDRGFYEQFF.